This T cell receptor (beta chain) was found in a study of OX40 agonist ivuxolimab in advanced cancers. Profiled with immunoSEQ multiplex PCR; TCRdb holds only in-frame clones, not every one. The sample carries roughly 17,000 clones, over 75% recorded once. V was pared by 0 bases and J by 7 bases, with 13 bases between. Germline V gene sequence: CDR1 MGHRA, CDR2 YSYEKL. The CDR3 contains 15 residues. In its sample, this clone was seen a few times. The receptor was derived from an adult with an advanced solid tumor such as melanoma, head and neck, liver or kidney cancer. This material consisted of CD4+ or CD8+ T cells sorted from blood, taken in a trial of the OX40 agonist ivuxolimab. V gene TRBV4-1 combines with J gene TRBJ2-1; D perhaps matches TRBD2 (7 bases). Written as DNA, the CDR3 is TGCGCCAGCAGCCAAGACGTCGCGGGGGCGAATGAGCAGTTCTTC. It codes for CASSQDVAGANEQFF.